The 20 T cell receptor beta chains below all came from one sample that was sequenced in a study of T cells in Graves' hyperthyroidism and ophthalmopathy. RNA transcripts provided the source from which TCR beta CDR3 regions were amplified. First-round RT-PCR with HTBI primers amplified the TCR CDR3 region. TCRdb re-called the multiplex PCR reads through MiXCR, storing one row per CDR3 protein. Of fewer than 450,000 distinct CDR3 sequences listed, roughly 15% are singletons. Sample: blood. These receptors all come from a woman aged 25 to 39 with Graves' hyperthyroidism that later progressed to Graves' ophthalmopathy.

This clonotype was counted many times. This chain's CDR3 is CASRDRGMTEAFF. The CDR3 DNA follows: TGTGCCAGCAGGGACAGGGGGATGACTGAAGCTTTCTTT. This chain joins TRBV6-1 and TRBJ1-1, with 10 bases fitting TRBD1. After removal of 6 bases from V and 5 bases from J, the junction contained 3 bases not matched to a gene. The CDR3 is 13 residues long. Germline lookup yields CDR1 MNHNS and CDR2 SASEGT.

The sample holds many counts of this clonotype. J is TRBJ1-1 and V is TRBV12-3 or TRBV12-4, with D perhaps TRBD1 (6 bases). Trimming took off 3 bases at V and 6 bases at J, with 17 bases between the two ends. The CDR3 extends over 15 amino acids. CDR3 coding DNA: TGTGCCAGCAGTTTCAAGGACCGCAGGGGCGCTGAAGCTTTCTTT. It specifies CASSFKDRRGAEAFF.

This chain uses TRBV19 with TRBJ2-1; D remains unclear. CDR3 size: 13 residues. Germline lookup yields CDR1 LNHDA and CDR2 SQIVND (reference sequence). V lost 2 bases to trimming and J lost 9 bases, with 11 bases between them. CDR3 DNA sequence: TGTGCCAGTAGTATACTAGTGTACGGTGAGCAGTTCTTC. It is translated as CASSILVYGEQFF.

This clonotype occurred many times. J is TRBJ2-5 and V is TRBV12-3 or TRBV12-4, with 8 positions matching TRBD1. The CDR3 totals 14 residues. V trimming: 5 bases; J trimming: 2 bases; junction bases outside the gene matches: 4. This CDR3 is CASSETGGQETQYF. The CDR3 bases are TGTGCCAGCAGTGAAACAGGGGGGCAAGAGACCCAGTACTTC.

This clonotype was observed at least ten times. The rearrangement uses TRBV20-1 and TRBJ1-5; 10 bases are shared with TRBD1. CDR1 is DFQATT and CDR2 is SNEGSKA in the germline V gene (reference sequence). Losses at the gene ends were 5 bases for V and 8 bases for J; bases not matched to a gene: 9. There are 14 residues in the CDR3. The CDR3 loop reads CSAVDRGLSEPQHF. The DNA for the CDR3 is TGCAGTGCTGTCGACAGGGGGCTATCGGAGCCCCAGCATTTT.

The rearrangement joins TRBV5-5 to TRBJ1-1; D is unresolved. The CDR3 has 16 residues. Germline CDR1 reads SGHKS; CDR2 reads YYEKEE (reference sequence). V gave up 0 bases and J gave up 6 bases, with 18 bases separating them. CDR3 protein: CASSLASTGHPPEAFF. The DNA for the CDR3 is TGTGCCAGCAGCTTGGCCTCTACCGGTCACCCCCCTGAAGCTTTCTTT.

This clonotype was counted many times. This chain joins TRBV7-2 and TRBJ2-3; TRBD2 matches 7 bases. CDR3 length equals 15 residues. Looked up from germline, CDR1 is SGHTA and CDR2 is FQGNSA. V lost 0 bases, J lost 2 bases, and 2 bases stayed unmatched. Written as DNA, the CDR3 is TGTGCCAGCAGCTTAGCGGGGGGGTACACAGATACGCAGTATTTT. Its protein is CASSLAGGYTDTQYF.

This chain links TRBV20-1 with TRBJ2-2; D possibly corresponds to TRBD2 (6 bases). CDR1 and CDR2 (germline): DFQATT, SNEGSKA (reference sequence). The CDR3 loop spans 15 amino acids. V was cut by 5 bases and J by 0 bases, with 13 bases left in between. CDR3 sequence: CSAPLAYSNTGELFF. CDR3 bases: TGCAGTGCTCCCCTAGCGTATTCGAACACCGGGGAGCTGTTTTTT.

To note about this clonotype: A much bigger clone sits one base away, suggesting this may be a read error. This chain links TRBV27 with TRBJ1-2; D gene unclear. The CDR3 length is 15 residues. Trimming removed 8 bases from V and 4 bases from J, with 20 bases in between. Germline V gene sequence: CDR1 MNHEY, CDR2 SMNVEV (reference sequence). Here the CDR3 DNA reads TGTGCCAGCGCCGGCTTTGTGGGCATCAGCTATGGCTACACCTTC. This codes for CASAGFVGISYGYTF.

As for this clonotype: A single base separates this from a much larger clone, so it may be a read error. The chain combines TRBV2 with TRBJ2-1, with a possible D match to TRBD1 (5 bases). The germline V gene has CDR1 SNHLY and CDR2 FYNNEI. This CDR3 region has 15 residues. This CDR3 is CVSRVGRISYNEQFF. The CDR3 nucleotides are TGTGTCAGCAGGGTCGGACGGATCTCCTACAATGAGCAGTTCTTC.

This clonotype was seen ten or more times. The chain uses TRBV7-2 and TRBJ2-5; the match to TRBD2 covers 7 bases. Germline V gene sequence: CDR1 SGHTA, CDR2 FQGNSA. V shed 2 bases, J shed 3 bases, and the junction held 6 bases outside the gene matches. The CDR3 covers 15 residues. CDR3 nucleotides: TGTGCCAGCAGCTTATTTGGGGGGGTCAAAGAGACCCAGTACTTC. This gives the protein CASSLFGGVKETQYF.

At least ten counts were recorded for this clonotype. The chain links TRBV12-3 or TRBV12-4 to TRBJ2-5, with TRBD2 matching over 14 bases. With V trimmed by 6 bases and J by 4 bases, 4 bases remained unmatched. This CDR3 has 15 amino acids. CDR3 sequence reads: CASRWTSGRLETQYF. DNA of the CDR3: TGTGCCAGCAGGTGGACTAGCGGGAGGTTAGAGACCCAGTACTTC.

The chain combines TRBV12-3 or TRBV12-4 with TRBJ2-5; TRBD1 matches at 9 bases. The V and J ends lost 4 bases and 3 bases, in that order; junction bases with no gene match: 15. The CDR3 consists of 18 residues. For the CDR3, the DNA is TGTGCCAGCAGTTCTTGTGGGACAGGGAGGTCGGGGGAAGAGACCCAGTACTTC. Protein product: CASSSCGTGRSGEETQYF.

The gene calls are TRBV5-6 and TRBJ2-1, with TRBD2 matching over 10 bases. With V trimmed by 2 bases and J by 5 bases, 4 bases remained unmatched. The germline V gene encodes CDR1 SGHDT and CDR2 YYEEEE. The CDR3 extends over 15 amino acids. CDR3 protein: CASSFGLAGDNEQFF. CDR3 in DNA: TGTGCCAGCAGCTTCGGGCTAGCGGGAGACAATGAGCAGTTCTTC.

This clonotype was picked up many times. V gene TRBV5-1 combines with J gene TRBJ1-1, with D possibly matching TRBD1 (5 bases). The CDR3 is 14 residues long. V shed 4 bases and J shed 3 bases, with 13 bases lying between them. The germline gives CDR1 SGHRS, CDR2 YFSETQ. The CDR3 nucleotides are TGCGCCAGCAGCATTTCAGGGAGGGACACTGAAGCTTTCTTT. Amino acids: CASSISGRDTEAFF.

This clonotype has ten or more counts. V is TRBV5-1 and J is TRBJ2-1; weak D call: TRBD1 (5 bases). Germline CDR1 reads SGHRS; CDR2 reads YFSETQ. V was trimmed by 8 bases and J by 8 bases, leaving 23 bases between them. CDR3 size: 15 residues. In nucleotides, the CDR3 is TGCGCCAGTTCGCCCTCCCCGCAGGGTACGGATGAGCAGTTCTTC. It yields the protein CASSPSPQGTDEQFF. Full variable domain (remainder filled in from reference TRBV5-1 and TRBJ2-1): KAGVTQTPRYLIKTRGQQVTLSCSPISGHRSVSWYQQTPGQGLQFLFEYFSETQRNKGNFPGRFSGRQFSNSRSEMNVSTLELGDSALYLCASSPSPQGTDEQFFGPGTRLTVL.

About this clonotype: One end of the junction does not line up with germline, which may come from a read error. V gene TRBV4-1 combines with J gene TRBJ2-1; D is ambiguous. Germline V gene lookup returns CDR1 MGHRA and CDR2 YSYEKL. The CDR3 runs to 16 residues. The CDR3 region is CTSSQEGFMSYNEQFF. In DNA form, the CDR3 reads TGCACCAGCAGCCAAGAAGGCTTCATGTCCTACAATGAGCAGTTCTTC.

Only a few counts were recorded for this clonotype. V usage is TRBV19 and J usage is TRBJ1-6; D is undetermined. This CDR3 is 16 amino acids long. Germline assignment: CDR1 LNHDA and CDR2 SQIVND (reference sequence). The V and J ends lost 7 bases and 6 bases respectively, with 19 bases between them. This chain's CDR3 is CASNTYNEGPNSPLHF. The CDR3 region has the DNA TGTGCCAGTAACACCTACAACGAGGGCCCTAATTCACCCCTCCACTTT.

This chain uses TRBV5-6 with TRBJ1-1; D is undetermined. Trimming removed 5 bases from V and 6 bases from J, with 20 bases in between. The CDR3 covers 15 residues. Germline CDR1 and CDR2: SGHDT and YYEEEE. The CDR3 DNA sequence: TGTGCCAGCAGGCATGGGCGTTCGGCCGGGGCTGAAGCTTTCTTT. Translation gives CASRHGRSAGAEAFF.

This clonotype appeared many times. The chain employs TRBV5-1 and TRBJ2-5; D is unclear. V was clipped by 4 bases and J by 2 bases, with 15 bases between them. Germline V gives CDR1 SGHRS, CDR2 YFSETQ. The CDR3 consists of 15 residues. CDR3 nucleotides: TGCGCCAGCAGCGTGACACGTCGGCTTCAAGAGACCCAGTACTTC. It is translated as CASSVTRRLQETQYF. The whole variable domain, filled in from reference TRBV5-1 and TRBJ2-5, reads KAGVTQTPRYLIKTRGQQVTLSCSPISGHRSVSWYQQTPGQGLQFLFEYFSETQRNKGNFPGRFSGRQFSNSRSEMNVSTLELGDSALYLCASSVTRRLQETQYFGPGTRLLVL.